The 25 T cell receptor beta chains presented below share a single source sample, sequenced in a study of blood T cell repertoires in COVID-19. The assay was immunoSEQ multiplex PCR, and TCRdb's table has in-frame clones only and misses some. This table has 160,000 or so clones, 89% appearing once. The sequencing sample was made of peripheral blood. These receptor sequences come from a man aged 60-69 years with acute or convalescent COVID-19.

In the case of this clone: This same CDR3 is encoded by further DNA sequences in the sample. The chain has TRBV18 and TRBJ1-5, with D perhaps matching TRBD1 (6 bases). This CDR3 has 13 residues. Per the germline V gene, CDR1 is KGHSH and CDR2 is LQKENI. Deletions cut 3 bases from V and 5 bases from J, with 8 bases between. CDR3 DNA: TGTGCCAGCTCACCGGACAGAGATCAGCCCCAGCATTTT. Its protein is CASSPDRDQPQHF.

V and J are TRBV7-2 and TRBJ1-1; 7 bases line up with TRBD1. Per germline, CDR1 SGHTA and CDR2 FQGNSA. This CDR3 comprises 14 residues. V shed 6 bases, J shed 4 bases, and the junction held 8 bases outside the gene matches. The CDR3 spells CASRPQGWATEAFF. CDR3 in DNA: TGTGCCAGCAGGCCACAGGGGTGGGCCACTGAAGCTTTCTTT. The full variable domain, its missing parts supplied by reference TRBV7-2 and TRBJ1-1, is GAGVSQSPSNKVTEKGKDVELRCDPISGHTALYWYRQSLGQGLEFLIYFQGNSAPDKSGLPSDRFSAERTGGSVSTLTIQRTQQEDSAVYLCASRPQGWATEAFFGQGTRLTVV.

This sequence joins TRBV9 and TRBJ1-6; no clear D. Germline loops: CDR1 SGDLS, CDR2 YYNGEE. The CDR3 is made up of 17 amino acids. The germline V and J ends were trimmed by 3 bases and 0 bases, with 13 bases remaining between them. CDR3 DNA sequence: TGTGCCAGCAGCGCAGAACCGGGGAGCTCCTATAATTCACCCCTCCACTTT. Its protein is CASSAEPGSSYNSPLHF.

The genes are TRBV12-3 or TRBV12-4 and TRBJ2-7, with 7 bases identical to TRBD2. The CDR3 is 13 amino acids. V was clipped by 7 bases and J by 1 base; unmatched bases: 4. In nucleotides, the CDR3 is TGTGCCAGCACCTCTAGCGGTTCCTACGAGCAGTACTTC. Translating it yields CASTSSGSYEQYF.

The CDR3 DNA sequence: TGTGCCAGCAGTACGCGACCGGGACTAGCGGGGGGGGAATCCTACGAGCAGTACTTC. This sequence encodes CASSTRPGLAGGESYEQYF. The J gene is TRBJ2-7, the V gene TRBV6-2 or TRBV6-3, with 16 bases matching TRBD2. Trimming at V came to 5 bases and at J to 1 base, leaving 11 bases not matched to a gene. There are 19 residues in the CDR3. CDR1 is MNHEY, CDR2 SVGEGT, per germline.

The DNA for the CDR3 is TGTGCCAGCAGCCTACGCAGGGGAGAAAAACTGTTTTTT. As protein: CASSLRRGEKLFF. The chain has TRBV14 and TRBJ1-4, with D possibly being TRBD1 (6 bases). The CDR3 has 13 amino acids. The V gene's germline CDR1 is SGHDN and CDR2 FVKESK. Trimming pared 4 bases from V and 8 bases from J, leaving 11 bases between.

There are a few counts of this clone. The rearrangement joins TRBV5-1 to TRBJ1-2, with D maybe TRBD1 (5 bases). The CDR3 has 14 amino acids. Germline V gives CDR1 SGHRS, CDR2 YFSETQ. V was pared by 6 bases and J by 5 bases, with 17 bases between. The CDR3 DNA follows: TGCGCCAGCAAAATGGGAACAGGAGGGTATGGCTACACCTTC. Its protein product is CASKMGTGGYGYTF.

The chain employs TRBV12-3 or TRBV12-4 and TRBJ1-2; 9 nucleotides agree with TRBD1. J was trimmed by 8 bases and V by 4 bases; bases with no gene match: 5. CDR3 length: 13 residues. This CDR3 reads CASSYGTGYGYTF. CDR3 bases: TGTGCCAGCAGTTACGGGACAGGGTACGGCTACACCTTC.

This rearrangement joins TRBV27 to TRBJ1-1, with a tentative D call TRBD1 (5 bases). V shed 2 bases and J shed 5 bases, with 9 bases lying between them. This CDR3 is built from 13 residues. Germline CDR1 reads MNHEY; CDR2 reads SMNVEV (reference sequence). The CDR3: CASSLNRLTEAFF. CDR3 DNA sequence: TGTGCCAGCAGTTTAAACAGGTTAACTGAAGCTTTCTTT.

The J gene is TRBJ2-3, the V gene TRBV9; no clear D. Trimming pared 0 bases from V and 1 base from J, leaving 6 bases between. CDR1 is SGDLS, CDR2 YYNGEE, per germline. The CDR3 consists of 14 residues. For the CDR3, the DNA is TGTGCCAGCAGCGTAGGATCAGGCACAGATACGCAGTATTTT. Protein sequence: CASSVGSGTDTQYF. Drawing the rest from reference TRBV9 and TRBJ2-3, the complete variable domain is DSGVTQTPKHLITATGQRVTLRCSPRSGDLSVYWYQQSLDQGLQFLIQYYNGEERAKGNILERFSAQQFPDLHSELNLSSLELGDSALYFCASSVGSGTDTQYFGPGTRLTVL.

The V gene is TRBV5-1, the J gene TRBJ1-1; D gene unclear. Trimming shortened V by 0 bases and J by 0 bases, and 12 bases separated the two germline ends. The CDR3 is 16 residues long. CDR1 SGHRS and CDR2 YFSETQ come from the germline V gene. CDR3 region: CASSLERGAMNTEAFF. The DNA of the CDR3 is TGCGCCAGCAGCTTGGAACGGGGAGCTATGAACACTGAAGCTTTCTTT.

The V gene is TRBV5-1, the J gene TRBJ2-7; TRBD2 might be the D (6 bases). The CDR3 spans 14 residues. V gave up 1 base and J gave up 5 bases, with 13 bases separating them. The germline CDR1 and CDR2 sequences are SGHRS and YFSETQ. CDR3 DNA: TGCGCCAGCAGCTTGAGCGGGCAGGGCCACGAGCAGTACTTC. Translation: CASSLSGQGHEQYF.

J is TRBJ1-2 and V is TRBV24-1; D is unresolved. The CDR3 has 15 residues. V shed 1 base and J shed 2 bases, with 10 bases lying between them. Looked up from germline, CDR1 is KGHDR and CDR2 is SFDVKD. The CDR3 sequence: CATSDFDEGNYGYTF. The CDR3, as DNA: TGTGCCACCAGTGATTTCGACGAGGGAAACTATGGCTACACCTTC.

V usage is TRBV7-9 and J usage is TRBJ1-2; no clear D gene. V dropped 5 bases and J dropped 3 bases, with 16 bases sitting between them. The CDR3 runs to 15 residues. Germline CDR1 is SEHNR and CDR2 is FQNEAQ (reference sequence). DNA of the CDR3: TGTGCCAGCAGCCCTGGGTCGGGGTCTCACTATGGCTACACCTTC. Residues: CASSPGSGSHYGYTF.

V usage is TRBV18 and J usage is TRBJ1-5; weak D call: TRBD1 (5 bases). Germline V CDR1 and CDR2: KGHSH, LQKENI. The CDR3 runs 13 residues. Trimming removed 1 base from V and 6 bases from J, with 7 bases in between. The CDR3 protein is CASSPQGPQPQHF. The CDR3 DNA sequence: TGTGCCAGCTCACCACAGGGGCCTCAGCCCCAGCATTTT.

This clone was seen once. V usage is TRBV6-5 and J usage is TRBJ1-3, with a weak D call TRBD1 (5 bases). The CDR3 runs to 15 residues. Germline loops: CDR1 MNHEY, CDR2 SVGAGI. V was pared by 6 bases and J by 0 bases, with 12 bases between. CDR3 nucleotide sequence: TGTGCCAGCAGCCCGACAGTTATCTCTGGAAACACCATATATTTT. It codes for CASSPTVISGNTIYF.

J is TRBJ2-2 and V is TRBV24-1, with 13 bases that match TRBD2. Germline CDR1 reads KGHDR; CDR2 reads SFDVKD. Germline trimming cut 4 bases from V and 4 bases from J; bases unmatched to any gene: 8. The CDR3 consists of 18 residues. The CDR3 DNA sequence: TGTGCCACCAGTGACCCCTCGACTAGCGGGGGGTTCACCGGGGAGCTGTTTTTT. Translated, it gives CATSDPSTSGGFTGELFF.

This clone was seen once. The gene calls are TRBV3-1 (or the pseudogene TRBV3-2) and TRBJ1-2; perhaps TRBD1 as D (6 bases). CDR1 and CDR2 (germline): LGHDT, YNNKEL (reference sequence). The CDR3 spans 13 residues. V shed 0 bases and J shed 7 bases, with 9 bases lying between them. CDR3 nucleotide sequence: TGTGCCAGCAGCCAAGACTTACAGGGTGGCTACACCTTC. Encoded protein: CASSQDLQGGYTF.

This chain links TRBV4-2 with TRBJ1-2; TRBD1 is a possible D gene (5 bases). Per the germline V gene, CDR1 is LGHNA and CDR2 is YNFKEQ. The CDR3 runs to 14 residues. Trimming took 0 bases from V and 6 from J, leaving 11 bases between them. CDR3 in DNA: TGTGCCAGCAGCCAAGATCGGCAGGGAAATGGCTACACCTTC. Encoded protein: CASSQDRQGNGYTF.

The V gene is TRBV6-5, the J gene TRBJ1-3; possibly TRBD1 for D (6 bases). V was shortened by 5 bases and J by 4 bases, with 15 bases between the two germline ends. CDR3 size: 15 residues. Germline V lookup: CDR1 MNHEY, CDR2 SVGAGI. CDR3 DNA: TGTGCCAGCAGTCCAACAGGGTTATCAGGAAACACCATATATTTT. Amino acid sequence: CASSPTGLSGNTIYF.

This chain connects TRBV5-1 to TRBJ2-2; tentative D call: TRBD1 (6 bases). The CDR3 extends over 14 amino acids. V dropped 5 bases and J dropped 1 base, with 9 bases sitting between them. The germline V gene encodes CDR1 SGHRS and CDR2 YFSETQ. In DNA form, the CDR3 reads TGCGCCAGCAGACCGGGACAGAACACCGGGGAGCTGTTTTTT. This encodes CASRPGQNTGELFF. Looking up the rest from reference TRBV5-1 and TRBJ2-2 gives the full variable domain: KAGVTQTPRYLIKTRGQQVTLSCSPISGHRSVSWYQQTPGQGLQFLFEYFSETQRNKGNFPGRFSGRQFSNSRSEMNVSTLELGDSALYLCASRPGQNTGELFFGEGSRLTVL.

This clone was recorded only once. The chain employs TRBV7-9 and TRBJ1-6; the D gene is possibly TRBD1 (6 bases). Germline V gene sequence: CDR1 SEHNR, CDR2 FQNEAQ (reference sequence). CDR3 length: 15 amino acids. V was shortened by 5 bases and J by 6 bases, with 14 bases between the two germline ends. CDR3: CASSISGHLNSPLHF. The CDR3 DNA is TGTGCCAGCAGCATCTCGGGACATCTTAATTCACCCCTCCACTTT.

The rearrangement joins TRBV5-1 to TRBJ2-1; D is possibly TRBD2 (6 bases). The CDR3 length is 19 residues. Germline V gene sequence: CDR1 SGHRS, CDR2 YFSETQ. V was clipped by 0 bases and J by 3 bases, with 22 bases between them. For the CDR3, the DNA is TGCGCCAGCAGCTTGGTGGAGCGGACGGGGGAAAGTTACTACAATGAGCAGTTCTTC. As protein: CASSLVERTGESYYNEQFF.

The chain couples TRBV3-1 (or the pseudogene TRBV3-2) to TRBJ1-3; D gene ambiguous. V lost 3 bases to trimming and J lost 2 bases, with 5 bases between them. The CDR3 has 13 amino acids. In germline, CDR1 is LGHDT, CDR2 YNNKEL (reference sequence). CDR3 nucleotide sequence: TGTGCCAGCAGCCAGCGCACTGGAAACACCATATATTTT. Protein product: CASSQRTGNTIYF.

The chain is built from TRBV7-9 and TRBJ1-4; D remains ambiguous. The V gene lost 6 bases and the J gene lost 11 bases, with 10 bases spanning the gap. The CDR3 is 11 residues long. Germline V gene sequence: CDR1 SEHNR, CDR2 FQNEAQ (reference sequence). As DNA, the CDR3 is TGTGCCAGCAGTTCGGGGAAGAAACTGTTTTTT. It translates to CASSSGKKLFF.